Shown below are 10 T cell receptor beta chains from a single sample sequenced in a study of blood T cell repertoires in COVID-19. Measured with immunoSEQ multiplex PCR; TCRdb has only the in-frame clones, and not every one. The data hold about 100,000 clones, with around four fifths observed a single time. The sequencing input was peripheral blood. Every receptor here comes from a man between 45 and 60 years old with active or convalescent COVID-19.

This clone appeared a single time. The genes are TRBV10-1 and TRBJ2-7; TRBD1 agrees at 7 bases. Per the germline V gene, CDR1 is WNHNN and CDR2 is SYGVQD (reference sequence). V lost 4 bases to trimming and J lost 0 bases; unmatched junction nucleotides: 0. The CDR3 loop spans 13 amino acids. CDR3 sequence: CASSGDSSYEQYF. DNA of the CDR3: TGCGCCAGCAGTGGGGACAGCTCCTACGAGCAGTACTTC.

V is TRBV3-1 (or the pseudogene TRBV3-2) and J is TRBJ1-2; TRBD1 is a possible D gene (5 bases). Trimming shortened V by 6 bases and J by 2 bases, and 13 bases separated the two germline ends. Germline V gene lookup returns CDR1 LGHDT and CDR2 YNNKEL (reference sequence). CDR3 size: 14 residues. In DNA, the CDR3 is TGTGCCAGCAGAGCCAGGGAGGGGAACTATGGCTACACCTTC. It encodes CASRAREGNYGYTF.

V and J are TRBV19 and TRBJ1-2; D gene unclear. The length of the CDR3 is 13 residues. The germline V gene encodes CDR1 LNHDA and CDR2 SQIVND (reference sequence). Trimming stripped 3 bases from V and 8 bases from J, with 13 bases between. The CDR3: CASSMPGGEGYTF. In nucleotides, the CDR3 is TGTGCCAGTAGTATGCCCGGCGGGGAGGGCTACACCTTC.

This clone has only one observation. The chain carries TRBV19 and TRBJ2-3; TRBD1 matches 7 bases. This CDR3 comprises 14 residues. Germline trimming cut 1 base from V and 8 bases from J; bases unmatched to any gene: 6. Germline-derived CDR1 and CDR2 are LNHDA and SQIVND (reference sequence). The DNA for the CDR3 is TGTGCCAGTAGTATAGGTCGGACAGGAGTTACGCAGTATTTT. It specifies CASSIGRTGVTQYF.

This clone was recorded a few times. The CDR3 DNA reads TGTGCCAGCTCTTTTGACAGGTCTGATCAGCCCCAGCATTTT. Protein: CASSFDRSDQPQHF. This chain links TRBV18 with TRBJ1-5; D is perhaps TRBD1 (6 bases). V lost 6 bases and J 5 bases, leaving 14 bases between the germline ends. Germline V lookup: CDR1 KGHSH, CDR2 LQKENI. The CDR3 totals 14 residues.

The rearrangement joins TRBV15 to TRBJ1-1; D perhaps matches TRBD1 (5 bases). In germline, CDR1 is LNHNV, CDR2 YYDKDF (reference sequence). V was clipped by 0 bases and J by 1 base, with 12 bases between them. The CDR3 has 16 residues. CDR3 residues: CATSRDLGVGNTEAFF. In nucleotides, the CDR3 is TGTGCCACCAGCAGAGACCTAGGGGTGGGGAACACTGAAGCTTTCTTT.

This chain connects TRBV9 to TRBJ2-3; the match to TRBD2 covers 12 bases. The J segment lost 4 bases and the V segment lost 3 bases, leaving 9 bases of the junction unmatched. The CDR3 covers 17 residues. CDR1 is SGDLS and CDR2 is YYNGEE in the germline V gene. The DNA for the CDR3 is TGTGCCAGCAGCGAGGGACTAGCGGGTTCTCTAGCAGATACGCAGTATTTT. Its protein is CASSEGLAGSLADTQYF.

This clone showed up just a few times. The chain employs TRBV3-1 (or the pseudogene TRBV3-2) and TRBJ1-1, with D tentatively TRBD1 (5 bases). V was pared by 2 bases and J by 4 bases, with 5 bases between. Looked up from germline, CDR1 is LGHDT and CDR2 is YNNKEL (reference sequence). The CDR3 totals 12 residues. The chain's CDR3 is CASSQRGTEAFF. The CDR3 nucleotides read TGTGCCAGCAGCCAAAGGGGCACTGAAGCTTTCTTT.

The V call is TRBV6-5, the J call TRBJ1-6; TRBD1 might be the D (6 bases). The germline gives CDR1 MNHEY, CDR2 SVGAGI. This CDR3 contains 15 residues. The germline V and J ends were trimmed by 7 bases and 0 bases, with 10 bases remaining between them. The CDR3 bases are TGTGCCAGCACCCAAGGGGGCTCCTATAATTCACCCCTCCACTTT. It yields the protein CASTQGGSYNSPLHF.

This clone was detected a few times. The CDR3 DNA follows: TGTGCCAGCAGTTTCCGGGATCTTCGGGACTACACCTTC. The encoded protein is CASSFRDLRDYTF. V usage is TRBV12-3 or TRBV12-4 and J usage is TRBJ1-2; no clear D gene. Trimming left V 3 bases short and J 10 bases short, with 15 bases between. The CDR3 consists of 13 residues.